This T cell receptor beta chain was retrieved from a study of somatic mutations in cytotoxic T cells in rheumatoid arthritis. Study-wide findings and caveats: For rheumatoid arthritis patients, CD8+ clonality increased with age, whereas it did not in healthy controls.

This CDR3 spans 13 amino acids. The germline CDR1 and CDR2 sequences are SGHNT and YYREEE (reference sequence). The J segment lost 9 bases and the V segment lost 2 bases, leaving 3 bases of the junction unmatched. With respect to this clone: No antigen is known for it.

Using immunoSEQ multiplex PCR, the repertoire was profiled, and TCRdb retains in-frame clones only, with some absent. The top ten hold more than 35% of the sample, which has 6,000 to 8,000 clones, about 68% seen once. Sequencing was done on a sample of CD8+ T cells sorted from blood. The J gene is TRBJ2-2, the V gene TRBV5-4; 8 bases fit TRBD1. The sequence derives from a woman between 55 and 75 years old in good health. This chain's CDR3 is CASSFSGGRELFF. The CDR3, as DNA: TGTGCCAGCAGCTTCTCAGGGGGCAGGGAGCTGTTTTTT.